These 30 T cell receptor beta chains were sequenced from one sample in a study of Ad26.COV2.S vaccination and SARS-CoV-2 variants. Sequenced by immunoSEQ multiplex PCR; TCRdb stores in-frame clones only, minus some. The sample holds over 400,000 clones, roughly 87% seen once. Described treatment: some 19 received Ad26.COV2.S at low or high dose, single or two shots; several received placebo; per-sample allocation not given. Vaccine and placebo recipients were sampled on day 63 after the first injection. The source material was peripheral blood, sampled in a trial of Ad26.COV2.S vaccine versus placebo. The receptors here all came from a person aged 18-65 years who received the Ad26.COV2.S COVID-19 vaccine or a placebo.

CDR3 in DNA: TGTGCCAGCAGCCAAGAACTTTACGGGAGCTCCTACAATGAGCAGTTCTTC. Protein product: CASSQELYGSSYNEQFF. The rearrangement uses TRBV4-2 and TRBJ2-1, with D perhaps matching TRBD2 (6 bases). This CDR3 comprises 17 residues. Looked up from germline, CDR1 is LGHNA and CDR2 is YNFKEQ. V lost 0 bases and J 0 bases, leaving 12 bases between the germline ends.

This chain uses TRBV19 with TRBJ2-3; 7 bases align to TRBD2. With V trimmed by 5 bases and J by 0 bases, 8 bases remained unmatched. The CDR3 spans 16 residues. Germline V CDR1 and CDR2: LNHDA, SQIVND (reference sequence). CDR3 sequence (DNA): TGTGCCAGTAGTTCCCTAGCGGACCTTAGCACAGATACGCAGTATTTT. It codes for CASSSLADLSTDTQYF.

This clone was seen once. A read error is possible here, since a much larger clone lies one base away. The V gene is TRBV5-1, the J gene TRBJ2-7; D is unclear. The CDR3 totals 11 residues. Germline V gene data show CDR1 as SGHRS and CDR2 as YFSETQ. Trimming removed 5 bases from V and 3 bases from J, with 6 bases in between. This CDR3 reads CASSRDYEQYF. CDR3 nucleotides: TGCGCCAGCAGTAGGGACTACGAGCAGTACTTC.

This sequence joins TRBV5-5 and TRBJ2-5; TRBD1 is a possible D gene (7 bases). Germline CDR1 reads SGHKS; CDR2 reads YYEKEE (reference sequence). Trimming cost V 3 bases and J 4 bases, with 19 bases left between them. The CDR3 runs 16 residues. The CDR3 bases are TGTGCCAGCAGCTGGTACCCTCGCGGGACAGTAGAGACCCAGTACTTC. It yields the protein CASSWYPRGTVETQYF.

The CDR3, as DNA: TGCAGCGTTGAAGAGGGGGACAGGAGCTACGAGCAGTACTTC. Protein product: CSVEEGDRSYEQYF. The chain recombines TRBV29-1 with TRBJ2-7, with TRBD1 matching over 8 bases. Germline lookup yields CDR1 SQVTM and CDR2 ANQGSEA. The trim removed 0 bases at V and 3 bases at J, leaving 4 bases unmatched. CDR3 length: 14 residues.

The chain employs TRBV24-1 and TRBJ2-1; D may be TRBD1 (6 bases). The germline V and J ends were trimmed by 5 bases and 4 bases, with 17 bases remaining between them. This CDR3 has 16 amino acids. Germline-derived CDR1 and CDR2 are KGHDR and SFDVKD. The CDR3 coding sequence is TGTGCCACCAGTGGGCACAGGGCAGGGAAGTACAATGAGCAGTTCTTC. It encodes CATSGHRAGKYNEQFF.

The CDR3 DNA is TGTGCCAGCAGTCCGGGACTAGCGGGAGTGATGGGCACAGATACGCAGTATTTT. It codes for CASSPGLAGVMGTDTQYF. The chain employs TRBV2 and TRBJ2-3, with 14 bases fitting TRBD2. Germline CDR1 is SNHLY and CDR2 is FYNNEI. V lost 5 bases to trimming and J lost 1 base; unmatched junction nucleotides: 8. CDR3 length equals 18 residues.

The V and J genes are TRBV28 and TRBJ2-4; 11 bases are shared with TRBD1. The CDR3 length is 16 residues. CDR1 is MDHEN, CDR2 SYDVKM, per germline. J lost 3 bases, V lost 5 bases, and 6 bases had no gene match. This CDR3 is CASSGRDRGFKNIQYF. CDR3 DNA: TGTGCCAGCAGTGGCCGGGACAGGGGGTTCAAAAACATTCAGTACTTC.

V usage is TRBV15 and J usage is TRBJ1-1; D remains unclear. Germline loops: CDR1 LNHNV, CDR2 YYDKDF (reference sequence). V shed 0 bases and J shed 1 base, with 9 bases lying between them. The CDR3 loop spans 15 amino acids. CDR3 loop: CATSRDPRGNTEAFF. The CDR3 region has the DNA TGTGCCACCAGCAGAGATCCCCGTGGGAACACTGAAGCTTTCTTT.

DNA for the CDR3: TGCGCCAGCAGCCCGGGTGTCGGGAGGGCCGGGGCAGATACGCAGTATTTT. It yields the protein CASSPGVGRAGADTQYF. The V gene is TRBV5-1, the J gene TRBJ2-3; 8 nucleotides align to TRBD2. Germline CDR1 SGHRS, CDR2 YFSETQ. The V gene end was trimmed by 4 bases and the J gene end by 4 bases; junction bases not matched to a gene: 14. The CDR3 has 17 residues.

This rearrangement joins TRBV19 to TRBJ2-3; 8 nucleotides match TRBD1. Germline V gives CDR1 LNHDA, CDR2 SQIVND (reference sequence). This CDR3 spans 15 amino acids. Losses at the gene ends were 4 bases for V and 3 bases for J; bases not matched to a gene: 6. The DNA of the CDR3 is TGTGCCAGTAGTACCTACAGGGGGAGGACAGATACGCAGTATTTT. Protein sequence: CASSTYRGRTDTQYF. The full variable domain, rest sourced from reference TRBV19 and TRBJ2-3, is DGGITQSPKYLFRKEGQNVTLSCEQNLNHDAMYWYRQDPGQGLRLIYYSQIVNDFQKGDIAEGYSVSREKKESFPLTVTSAQKNPTAFYLCASSTYRGRTDTQYFGPGTRLTVL.

The chain employs TRBV9 and TRBJ2-7, with 12 bases identical to TRBD2. The CDR3 contains 16 residues. The junction had 7 bases not matched to a gene; V was cut back by 0 bases and J by 6 bases. CDR1 is SGDLS, CDR2 YYNGEE, per germline. The CDR3 nucleotides read TGTGCCAGCAGCGTAGGACTAGCGGGAGTCGAAAGCGAGCAGTACTTC. Residues: CASSVGLAGVESEQYF.

The chain has TRBV2 and TRBJ2-7; a weak D match, TRBD2 (6 bases). The germline gives CDR1 SNHLY, CDR2 FYNNEI. V lost 8 bases, J lost 2 bases, and 13 bases lay in between. This CDR3 spans 13 amino acids. CDR3 sequence (DNA): TGTGCCAGCGGGACCGGGAGCCCCTACGAGCAGTACTTC. Protein sequence: CASGTGSPYEQYF.

The V call is TRBV28, the J call TRBJ2-7, with TRBD1 matching over 7 bases. The V and J ends lost 3 bases and 4 bases, in that order; junction bases with no gene match: 3. This CDR3 is 13 amino acids long. CDR1 is MDHEN and CDR2 is SYDVKM in the germline V gene. CDR3 residues: CASSFTGEYEQYF. CDR3 bases: TGTGCCAGCAGTTTTACAGGGGAATACGAGCAGTACTTC.

V usage is TRBV19 and J usage is TRBJ2-7; 11 nucleotides match TRBD2. There are 14 residues in the CDR3. In germline, CDR1 is LNHDA, CDR2 SQIVND (reference sequence). Losses at the gene ends were 5 bases for V and 8 bases for J; bases not matched to a gene: 8. The CDR3 region has the DNA TGTGCCAGTAGTGCCAGGACTAGCGGGTCTAAGCAGTACTTC. It translates to CASSARTSGSKQYF. Filled out from reference TRBV19 and TRBJ2-7, the complete variable domain reads DGGITQSPKYLFRKEGQNVTLSCEQNLNHDAMYWYRQDPGQGLRLIYYSQIVNDFQKGDIAEGYSVSREKKESFPLTVTSAQKNPTAFYLCASSARTSGSKQYFGPGTRLTVT.

This sequence joins TRBV20-1 and TRBJ2-5; D remains ambiguous. The V end lost 5 bases, the J end lost 8 bases, and 12 bases lay between the germline ends. This CDR3 comprises 11 residues. Germline V gene lookup returns CDR1 DFQATT and CDR2 SNEGSKA (reference sequence). CDR3 sequence: CSASDVQTQYF. The CDR3 nucleotides read TGCAGTGCTTCGGACGTGCAAACCCAGTACTTC.

DNA of the CDR3: TGTGCCACCTCTTGGACAGGTGCGAACACCGGGGAGCTGTTTTTT. Protein: CATSWTGANTGELFF. The chain is built from TRBV24-1 and TRBJ2-2; the match to TRBD1 covers 7 bases. V trimming: 9 bases; J trimming: 0 bases; junction bases outside the gene matches: 6. The CDR3 length is 15 residues. Germline V gene data show CDR1 as KGHDR and CDR2 as SFDVKD.

The CDR3 nucleotides are TGTGCCAGCAGTTTGCGAGGGATTGAGCAGTTCTTC. It yields the protein CASSLRGIEQFF. The chain links TRBV12-3 or TRBV12-4 to TRBJ2-1; tentatively, D is TRBD2 (5 bases). Trimming took 3 bases from V and 9 from J, leaving 9 bases between them. CDR3 length: 12 amino acids.

This CDR3 reads CASSSRVSYNEQFF. The CDR3 DNA sequence: TGTGCCAGCAGCTCCAGGGTATCCTACAATGAGCAGTTCTTC. The rearrangement joins TRBV11-1 to TRBJ2-1, with a possible D match to TRBD1 (5 bases). With 4 bases removed from V and 1 base from J, the gap between germline ends came to 8 bases. Germline V gives CDR1 SGHAT, CDR2 FQDESV (reference sequence). CDR3 length equals 14 residues.

This clone came up once. This sequence joins TRBV19 and TRBJ2-2; 7 bases are shared with TRBD2. The V and J ends lost 2 bases and 2 bases, in that order; junction bases with no gene match: 11. Germline lookup yields CDR1 LNHDA and CDR2 SQIVND (reference sequence). This CDR3 spans 18 amino acids. The CDR3 region is CASSIPWKGLRNTGELFF. In DNA, the CDR3 is TGTGCCAGTAGTATACCATGGAAGGGACTACGAAACACCGGGGAGCTGTTTTTT.

In DNA form, the CDR3 reads TGTGCCAGCAGTTACTCAAGAAGAGGACAGGGGGCGCACGACGAGCAGTACTTC. Its protein product is CASSYSRRGQGAHDEQYF. The genes are TRBV6-2 or TRBV6-3 and TRBJ2-7; 11 bases agree with TRBD1. The V gene's germline CDR1 is MNHEY and CDR2 SVGEGT. The CDR3 length is 18 residues. Germline trimming cut 0 bases from V and 5 bases from J; bases unmatched to any gene: 12.

A remark on this clone: The same CDR3 is also encoded by other DNA sequences in this sample. This chain links TRBV7-9 with TRBJ2-3, with D unresolved. V was trimmed by 5 bases and J by 0 bases, leaving 6 bases between them. Looked up from germline, CDR1 is SEHNR and CDR2 is FQNEAQ (reference sequence). The CDR3 consists of 13 residues. The CDR3 loop reads CASSLGSTDTQYF. CDR3 DNA sequence: TGTGCCAGCAGCCTCGGGAGCACAGATACGCAGTATTTT. Full variable domain (outside the CDR3, taken from reference TRBV7-9 and TRBJ2-3): DTGVSQNPRHKITKRGQNVTFRCDPISEHNRLYWYRQTLGQGPEFLTYFQNEAQLEKSRLLSDRFSAERPKGSFSTLEIQRTEQGDSAMYLCASSLGSTDTQYFGPGTRLTVL.

J is TRBJ2-5 and V is TRBV27; D might be TRBD2 (7 bases). Trimming removed 2 bases at V and 7 bases at J, with 14 bases between. The germline CDR1 and CDR2 sequences are MNHEY and SMNVEV (reference sequence). The CDR3 spans 14 residues. CDR3 nucleotide sequence: TGTGCCAGCAGTTTAGGGGGGGCCCCCGGGACCCAGTACTTC. This translates into CASSLGGAPGTQYF.

This chain uses TRBV18 with TRBJ2-2, with a tentative D call TRBD2 (6 bases). The germline gives CDR1 KGHSH, CDR2 LQKENI. The CDR3 totals 16 residues. Trimming removed 2 bases from V and 5 bases from J, with 15 bases in between. CDR3 DNA sequence: TGTGCCAGCTCACCATTACCACGGGGGAATACCGGGGAGCTGTTTTTT. Translating gives CASSPLPRGNTGELFF.

The genes are TRBV27 and TRBJ2-1; unclear D gene. Trimming took off 3 bases at V and 0 bases at J, with 9 bases between the two ends. This CDR3 is 15 amino acids long. Germline V gene data show CDR1 as MNHEY and CDR2 as SMNVEV (reference sequence). The CDR3 loop reads CASSFLVGSYNEQFF. CDR3 DNA: TGTGCCAGCAGTTTCCTAGTGGGCTCCTACAATGAGCAGTTCTTC.

On this clone: Other DNA sequences within the sample encode an identical CDR3. The chain links TRBV18 to TRBJ2-5; D remains unclear. The ends were cut back, 3 bases at V and 2 bases at J, with 7 bases in the middle. Germline assignment: CDR1 KGHSH and CDR2 LQKENI. The CDR3 length is 13 residues. The CDR3 spells CASSPRQQETQYF. The DNA of the CDR3 is TGTGCCAGCTCACCCAGACAACAAGAGACCCAGTACTTC.

This clone was detected a few times. The genes are TRBV30 and TRBJ1-6, with a tentative D call TRBD1 (6 bases). Trimming stripped 4 bases from V and 6 bases from J, with 10 bases between. Germline V gene sequence: CDR1 GTSNPN, CDR2 SVGIG (reference sequence). The CDR3 covers 13 residues. The DNA for the CDR3 is TGTGCCTGGATTCCAGGGGCTAATTCACCCCTCCACTTT. It encodes CAWIPGANSPLHF.

The J gene is TRBJ2-7, the V gene TRBV5-5; 7 nucleotides agree with TRBD1. Germline V lookup: CDR1 SGHKS, CDR2 YYEKEE (reference sequence). With 0 bases clipped from V and 4 bases from J, the junction kept 4 bases outside the gene matches. CDR3 length: 14 amino acids. In nucleotides, the CDR3 is TGTGCCAGCAGCTTGGTGGGACAGAAATACGAGCAGTACTTC. This gives the protein CASSLVGQKYEQYF.

A remark on this clone: Other DNA sequences within the sample encode an identical CDR3. This rearrangement joins TRBV3-1 (or the pseudogene TRBV3-2) to TRBJ2-5, with D unclear. Germline CDR1 is LGHDT and CDR2 is YNNKEL (reference sequence). V was pared by 0 bases and J by 2 bases, with 10 bases between. The CDR3 length is 15 residues. The CDR3 sequence is CASSQDPTVQETQYF. The CDR3 DNA follows: TGTGCCAGCAGCCAAGATCCAACAGTTCAAGAGACCCAGTACTTC.

V and J are TRBV10-3 and TRBJ1-1; TRBD1 is a possible D gene (5 bases). Trimming shortened V by 0 bases and J by 3 bases, and 20 bases separated the two germline ends. Germline lookup yields CDR1 ENHRY and CDR2 SYGVKD. CDR3 length: 18 amino acids. Written as DNA, the CDR3 is TGTGCCATCAGTGAGTCGTTTAATACAGGAAAGTCTTACACTGAAGCTTTCTTT. Its translation: CAISESFNTGKSYTEAFF.